This T cell receptor (beta chain) stems from a study of OX40 agonist ivuxolimab in advanced cancers. As regards this clone: This CDR3 is also generated by other DNA sequences in the sample.

Using immunoSEQ multiplex PCR, the repertoire was profiled, and TCRdb retains in-frame clones only, with some absent. The table records tens of thousands of clones, approximately 86% of them present only once. This sample comprised CD4+ or CD8+ T cells sorted from blood, obtained in a trial of the OX40 agonist ivuxolimab. This clonotype was sampled from an adult with an advanced solid tumor such as melanoma, head and neck, liver or kidney cancer.

CDR3 in DNA: TGTGCCAGCAGTTCCCCCCCCTACGAGCAGTACTTC. Its protein product is CASSSPPYEQYF. The chain combines TRBV28 with TRBJ2-7; D call uncertain. Deletions cut 4 bases from V and 2 bases from J, with 6 bases between. The CDR3 is made up of 12 amino acids. CDR1 is MDHEN and CDR2 is SYDVKM in the germline V gene.